The 29 T cell receptor beta chains in this list originate from one sample, sequenced in a study of blood T cell repertoires in COVID-19. Here immunoSEQ multiplex PCR was the method, and the copy in TCRdb shows in-frame clones only, minus some. In the table there are almost 250,000 clones, approximately 86% of which are singletons. The material sequenced was PBMCs or T cells enriched from blood (not recorded which). The receptors were gathered from a woman aged 45-65 years who had recovered from COVID-19.

The chain carries TRBV7-2 and TRBJ2-1; TRBD2 matches 8 bases. After removal of 1 base from V and 5 bases from J, the junction contained 7 bases not matched to a gene. The CDR3 sequence is 16 residues long. In germline, CDR1 is SGHTA, CDR2 FQGNSA. The CDR3 protein is CASSLEGTSPHNEQFF. CDR3 coding DNA: TGTGCCAGCAGCTTAGAAGGGACTAGTCCCCACAATGAGCAGTTCTTC.

V gene TRBV6-2 or TRBV6-3 combines with J gene TRBJ2-5, with 7 bases fitting TRBD2. Germline V gene data show CDR1 as MNHEY and CDR2 as SVGEGT. The CDR3 runs 13 residues. Trimming removed 5 bases from V and 1 base from J; junction bases left unmatched: 1. In nucleotides, the CDR3 is TGTGCCAGCAGTACTAGCGTCCAAGAGACCCAGTACTTC. This encodes CASSTSVQETQYF.

This clone was counted only a few times. The chain couples TRBV5-1 to TRBJ2-5, with 9 bases matching TRBD1. Losses at the gene ends were 4 bases for V and 2 bases for J; bases not matched to a gene: 9. CDR3 length: 16 amino acids. Germline CDR1 reads SGHRS; CDR2 reads YFSETQ. CDR3 sequence reads: CASSITGGGVQETQYF. In DNA, the CDR3 is TGCGCCAGCAGCATCACAGGGGGCGGTGTTCAAGAGACCCAGTACTTC.

The chain couples TRBV4-1 to TRBJ1-5; possible D gene TRBD1, 5 bases. V lost 2 bases and J lost 0, with 14 bases in between. CDR1 and CDR2 from the germline V gene are MGHRA and YSYEKL. This CDR3 is built from 17 residues. CDR3 in DNA: TGCGCCAGCAGCCAAACGGGACGGGACTATAGCAATCAGCCCCAGCATTTT. Residues: CASSQTGRDYSNQPQHF.

Only one count was recorded for this clone. This chain uses TRBV4-1 with TRBJ1-1, with D possibly TRBD1 on 6 matching bases. Between the trimmed V and J ends, which lost 4 bases and 0 bases, there was a span of 12 bases. Germline CDR1 reads MGHRA; CDR2 reads YSYEKL. This CDR3 comprises 15 residues. In nucleotides, the CDR3 is TGCGCCAGCAGCCTTCCCACAGGGTTGAACACTGAAGCTTTCTTT. It specifies CASSLPTGLNTEAFF.

The chain carries TRBV30 and TRBJ1-1; D remains unclear. With 0 bases removed from V and 1 base from J, the gap between germline ends came to 9 bases. The CDR3 totals 14 residues. Germline CDR1 GTSNPN, CDR2 SVGIG (reference sequence). DNA of the CDR3: TGTGCCTGGAGTGTACTCCGCTCGAACACTGAAGCTTTCTTT. Its translation is CAWSVLRSNTEAFF.

The rearrangement links TRBV28 to TRBJ2-1; no clear D gene. The CDR3 covers 17 residues. V was cut by 3 bases and J by 0 bases, with 15 bases left in between. Per the germline V gene, CDR1 is MDHEN and CDR2 is SYDVKM. The CDR3 is CASSLTRYRSSYNEQFF. DNA of the CDR3: TGTGCCAGCAGTTTGACCCGCTATAGGAGCTCCTACAATGAGCAGTTCTTC.

CDR3 sequence reads: CASSQAYGAYYEQYF. The DNA for the CDR3 is TGCGCCAGCAGCCAAGCCTATGGGGCGTACTACGAGCAGTACTTC. The rearrangement joins TRBV4-1 to TRBJ2-7, with D possibly being TRBD1 (5 bases). Trimming took 1 base from V and 3 from J, leaving 13 bases between them. Germline assignment: CDR1 MGHRA and CDR2 YSYEKL. This CDR3 region has 15 residues.

The V gene is TRBV28, the J gene TRBJ2-1; perhaps TRBD1 as D (6 bases). V was cut by 6 bases and J by 3 bases, with 9 bases left in between. The CDR3 runs 13 residues. Germline values: CDR1 MDHEN, CDR2 SYDVKM. This chain's CDR3 is CASSTDSYNEQFF. DNA for the CDR3: TGTGCCAGCAGCACGGACAGCTACAATGAGCAGTTCTTC.

The chain carries TRBV25-1 and TRBJ1-2; TRBD1 agrees at 7 bases. There are 13 residues in the CDR3. J lost 6 bases, V lost 2 bases, and 3 bases had no gene match. Germline V gene sequence: CDR1 MGHDK, CDR2 SYGVNS. The CDR3 sequence: CASSERGTDGYTF. The CDR3 DNA reads TGTGCCAGCAGTGAACGAGGGACAGATGGCTACACCTTC.

The chain carries TRBV30 and TRBJ1-3; D might be TRBD1 (5 bases). V lost 4 bases and J 0 bases, leaving 13 bases between the germline ends. Germline lookup yields CDR1 GTSNPN and CDR2 SVGIG (reference sequence). CDR3 length equals 15 residues. In DNA form, the CDR3 reads TGTGCCTGGATGAAGGGGCGATACTCTGGAAACACCATATATTTT. Translated, it gives CAWMKGRYSGNTIYF.

The chain employs TRBV30 and TRBJ2-5; 8 positions agree with TRBD2. The CDR3 length is 13 residues. The germline gives CDR1 GTSNPN, CDR2 SVGIG (reference sequence). V dropped 3 bases and J dropped 5; count of bases not matched to a gene: 5. CDR3 nucleotides: TGTGCCTGGAGGCTAGCGGGCGGGGAGACCCAGTACTTC. It translates to CAWRLAGGETQYF.

The chain has TRBV19 and TRBJ1-1; 9 nucleotides match TRBD1. The CDR3 runs 14 residues. V gave up 3 bases and J gave up 8 bases; unmatched junction bases: 7. Germline V gives CDR1 LNHDA, CDR2 SQIVND (reference sequence). CDR3 DNA: TGTGCCAGTAGTATGAAAGGGACAGGGAAGGAAGCTTTCTTT. It yields the protein CASSMKGTGKEAFF. Drawing the rest from reference TRBV19 and TRBJ1-1, the complete variable domain is DGGITQSPKYLFRKEGQNVTLSCEQNLNHDAMYWYRQDPGQGLRLIYYSQIVNDFQKGDIAEGYSVSREKKESFPLTVTSAQKNPTAFYLCASSMKGTGKEAFFGQGTRLTVV.

The rearrangement uses TRBV18 and TRBJ2-1; 7 bases are a match to TRBD2. Unmatched junction bases numbered 0, after V lost 1 base and J lost 0 bases. The germline gives CDR1 KGHSH, CDR2 LQKENI. The CDR3 spans 15 residues. This chain's CDR3 is CASSPLAGSYNEQFF. The CDR3 DNA reads TGTGCCAGCTCACCACTAGCGGGCTCCTACAATGAGCAGTTCTTC.

The rearrangement links TRBV7-3 to TRBJ1-1, with D possibly TRBD1 on 6 matching bases. In germline, CDR1 is SGHTA, CDR2 FQGTGA. The CDR3 length is 14 residues. The ends were cut back, 5 bases at V and 7 bases at J, with 17 bases in the middle. The CDR3 DNA is TGTGCCAGCAGCCCGACCGTGGACAGCTTTGAAGCTTTCTTT. Its protein product is CASSPTVDSFEAFF.

This chain connects TRBV7-9 to TRBJ2-7, with TRBD2 matching 9 bases. CDR3 size: 15 residues. With V trimmed by 5 bases and J by 4 bases, 9 bases remained unmatched. Germline loops: CDR1 SEHNR, CDR2 FQNEAQ (reference sequence). The CDR3 reads CASSPPPGLAYEQYF. CDR3 sequence (DNA): TGTGCCAGCAGCCCACCCCCGGGACTAGCTTACGAGCAGTACTTC.

The chain employs TRBV2 and TRBJ2-1; D may be TRBD2 (5 bases). Germline loops: CDR1 SNHLY, CDR2 FYNNEI. There are 14 residues in the CDR3. V lost 8 bases, J lost 6 bases, and 17 bases lay in between. In DNA form, the CDR3 reads TGTGCCAGCCAGCGGCTTCGGACGGGCAATGAGCAGTTCTTC. It translates to CASQRLRTGNEQFF.

This CDR3 is CASSYFSEGRDNEQFF. The DNA of the CDR3 is TGTGCCAGCAGTTACTTTTCCGAAGGGCGGGACAATGAGCAGTTCTTC. This sequence joins TRBV6-2 or TRBV6-3 and TRBJ2-1; TRBD2 is a possible D gene (5 bases). Deletions cut 1 base from V and 5 bases from J, with 15 bases between. Germline CDR1 MNHEY, CDR2 SVGEGT. This CDR3 contains 16 residues.

V and J are TRBV10-3 and TRBJ2-3; weak D call: TRBD1 (6 bases). V shed 0 bases and J shed 6 bases, with 16 bases lying between them. CDR1 is ENHRY and CDR2 is SYGVKD in the germline V gene. This CDR3 comprises 16 residues. CDR3 in amino acids: CAISESWGQGMDTQYF. CDR3 coding DNA: TGTGCCATCAGTGAGTCTTGGGGACAAGGCATGGATACGCAGTATTTT.

This clone appeared once. The gene calls are TRBV6-4 and TRBJ2-7, with 7 bases aligning to TRBD1. The CDR3 totals 13 residues. With 0 bases clipped from V and 7 bases from J, the junction kept 3 bases outside the gene matches. Germline V gene data show CDR1 as MRHNA and CDR2 as SNTAGT. The CDR3 here is CASSDSRGKEQYF. The DNA of the CDR3 is TGTGCCAGCAGTGACTCCAGGGGGAAGGAGCAGTACTTC.

The CDR3 coding sequence is TGTGCCAGCAGCTTAGGACTAGCGGGATTCACAGATACGCAGTATTTT. As protein: CASSLGLAGFTDTQYF. J is TRBJ2-3 and V is TRBV7-3, with TRBD2 matching 12 bases. CDR1 SGHTA and CDR2 FQGTGA come from the germline V gene. The ends lost 2 bases at V and 2 bases at J; junction bases unmatched: 2. The CDR3 is 16 residues long.

The chain links TRBV30 to TRBJ1-2, with D possibly TRBD1 on 6 matching bases. This CDR3 has 12 residues. V dropped 2 bases and J dropped 2 bases, with 6 bases sitting between them. Germline V gene data show CDR1 as GTSNPN and CDR2 as SVGIG (reference sequence). The CDR3 coding sequence is TGTGCCTGGAGTAGGGGGAACTATGGCTACACCTTC. This sequence encodes CAWSRGNYGYTF.

The chain links TRBV7-2 to TRBJ2-1, with 8 nucleotides matching TRBD2. The CDR3 loop spans 15 amino acids. V trimming: 4 bases; J trimming: 4 bases; junction bases outside the gene matches: 6. Germline loops: CDR1 SGHTA, CDR2 FQGNSA. The CDR3 spells CASSSEAGEYNEQFF. DNA for the CDR3: TGTGCCAGCAGCTCGGAAGCGGGGGAGTACAATGAGCAGTTCTTC.

The chain combines TRBV19 with TRBJ1-1, with 9 nucleotides matching TRBD1. In germline, CDR1 is LNHDA, CDR2 SQIVND (reference sequence). This CDR3 comprises 14 residues. With 6 bases clipped from V and 2 bases from J, the junction kept 4 bases outside the gene matches. CDR3 nucleotide sequence: TGTGCCAGTAGGGGGGACAGGGCAAACACTGAAGCTTTCTTT. Protein sequence: CASRGDRANTEAFF.

The rearrangement uses TRBV4-1 and TRBJ2-7, with a possible D match to TRBD2 (6 bases). The germline V gene encodes CDR1 MGHRA and CDR2 YSYEKL. The CDR3 is 14 amino acids. Trimming pared 6 bases from V and 0 bases from J, leaving 12 bases between. In DNA, the CDR3 is TGCGCCAGCAGTCGGGACTTGAGCTCCTACGAGCAGTACTTC. Translated, it gives CASSRDLSSYEQYF.

V and J are TRBV9 and TRBJ1-5; a possible D gene is TRBD1 (6 bases). The V gene's germline CDR1 is SGDLS and CDR2 YYNGEE. The CDR3 spans 15 residues. The germline V and J ends were trimmed by 4 bases and 0 bases, with 11 bases remaining between them. The CDR3 here is CASSPGDLSNQPQHF. The CDR3 DNA is TGTGCCAGCAGCCCAGGGGACCTTAGCAATCAGCCCCAGCATTTT.

The chain employs TRBV27 and TRBJ2-7, with D possibly being TRBD2 (7 bases). Germline V gene data show CDR1 as MNHEY and CDR2 as SMNVEV (reference sequence). The CDR3 loop spans 18 amino acids. Trimming shortened V by 7 bases and J by 3 bases, and 28 bases separated the two germline ends. CDR3 nucleotides: TGTGCCAGCAATCCCGGGGGGACTCAATCCAGGGGAGGCTACGAGCAGTACTTC. This sequence encodes CASNPGGTQSRGGYEQYF.

The rearrangement links TRBV10-1 to TRBJ2-3; 7 nucleotides match TRBD2. The CDR3 contains 14 residues. Per germline, CDR1 WNHNN and CDR2 SYGVQD (reference sequence). Unmatched junction bases numbered 3, after V lost 4 bases and J lost 2 bases. The CDR3 sequence is CASSGEGLTDTQYF. The CDR3 DNA sequence: TGCGCCAGCAGTGGGGAGGGTCTCACAGATACGCAGTATTTT.

The chain joins TRBV14 to TRBJ2-1; D might be TRBD2 (6 bases). CDR1 and CDR2 from the germline V gene are SGHDN and FVKESK. V lost 1 base and J lost 0, with 16 bases in between. The CDR3 contains 18 residues. CDR3 nucleotide sequence: TGTGCCAGCAGCCAAGGGTGGGGACTCCCGTTCTCCTACAATGAGCAGTTCTTC. This sequence encodes CASSQGWGLPFSYNEQFF.